The 30 T cell receptor beta chains listed next were all sequenced from one sample in a study of CD8+ T cells in alopecia areata. Extracted RNA was reverse transcribed, and the resulting cDNA served as sequencing template. Repertoires were generated with immunoSEQ multiplex PCR, while TCRdb's copy carries only in-frame clones and drops some. This sample yields tens of thousands of clones, of which more than 55% are seen a single time; more than 15% belongs to the top ten. The sequenced sample consisted of NKG2D-high CD8+ T cells sorted from blood. Every receptor here comes from a human donor with alopecia areata.

In this sample, this clone turned up once. The CDR3 protein is CASSLAGNTGELFF. Here the CDR3 DNA reads TGTGCCAGCAGTTTAGCCGGGAACACCGGGGAGCTGTTTTTT. The chain employs TRBV27 and TRBJ2-2; D gene uncertain. This CDR3 is built from 14 residues. V lost 2 bases and J 1 base, leaving 5 bases between the germline ends. The germline V gene has CDR1 MNHEY and CDR2 SMNVEV (reference sequence).

V is TRBV10-3 and J is TRBJ2-1; D gene ambiguous. The CDR3 is made up of 15 amino acids. Germline V gene lookup returns CDR1 ENHRY and CDR2 SYGVKD. The V and J ends lost 3 bases and 4 bases respectively, with 13 bases between them. The CDR3 region has the DNA TGTGCCATCAGTGAATCGGTTTCTGGGTACAATGAGCAGTTCTTC. The encoded protein is CAISESVSGYNEQFF.

CDR3 sequence reads: CASSFPSGEQYF. CDR3 nucleotide sequence: TGTGCCAGCAGTTTCCCGTCAGGCGAGCAGTACTTC. The chain carries TRBV27 and TRBJ2-7; D uncertain. Germline V gene data show CDR1 as MNHEY and CDR2 as SMNVEV (reference sequence). The CDR3 has 12 amino acids. V lost 3 bases and J 6 bases, leaving 9 bases between the germline ends.

The rearrangement uses TRBV27 and TRBJ1-2; weak D call: TRBD1 (6 bases). This CDR3 is 14 amino acids long. The V end was cut by 3 bases, the J end by 4 bases, with 12 bases between. Looked up from germline, CDR1 is MNHEY and CDR2 is SMNVEV (reference sequence). This CDR3 reads CASSLAGAPYGYTF. The CDR3 nucleotides are TGTGCCAGCAGTTTGGCAGGGGCGCCCTATGGCTACACCTTC.

This clone occurred once. The V call is TRBV27, the J call TRBJ2-5, with 7 bases lining up with TRBD1. Germline CDR1 is MNHEY and CDR2 is SMNVEV (reference sequence). This CDR3 contains 14 residues. J gave up 3 bases and V 2 bases, and 3 bases lay outside the gene matches. CDR3 residues: CASSLIGTEETQYF. The CDR3, as DNA: TGTGCCAGCAGTTTAATCGGGACAGAAGAGACCCAGTACTTC.

The V gene is TRBV5-1, the J gene TRBJ2-7, with D tentatively TRBD1 or TRBD2 (5 bases each). The V gene's germline CDR1 is SGHRS and CDR2 YFSETQ. This CDR3 has 14 residues. V gave up 6 bases and J gave up 3 bases, with 16 bases separating them. The CDR3 DNA sequence: TGCGCCAGCACCTTTGGGGGTGGCAGCTACGAGCAGTACTTC. Translated, it gives CASTFGGGSYEQYF.

The CDR3 loop reads CASSPTLEETQYF. As DNA, the CDR3 is TGTGCCAGCAGCCCTACCTTGGAAGAGACCCAGTACTTC. V is TRBV14 and J is TRBJ2-5; no reliable D call. V gave up 4 bases and J gave up 3 bases, with 9 bases separating them. The CDR3 is 13 amino acids. Germline lookup yields CDR1 SGHDN and CDR2 FVKESK. The full variable domain, its missing parts supplied by reference TRBV14 and TRBJ2-5, is EAGVTQFPSHSVIEKGQTVTLRCDPISGHDNLYWYRRVMGKEIKFLLHFVKESKQDESGMPNNRFLAERTGGTYSTLKVQPAELEDSGVYFCASSPTLEETQYFGPGTRLLVL.

The chain links TRBV19 to TRBJ2-1, with a tentative D call TRBD1 (5 bases). The CDR3 consists of 12 residues. Germline V gives CDR1 LNHDA, CDR2 SQIVND (reference sequence). Deletions cut 10 bases from V and 8 bases from J, with 15 bases between. The CDR3, as DNA: TGTGCCACCCTCGACAGAGGCGATGAGCAGTTCTTC. The encoded protein is CATLDRGDEQFF.

The CDR3 loop is CAWISRQGSISYTF. DNA for the CDR3: TGTGCCTGGATCAGCCGACAGGGGTCAATTAGCTACACCTTC. The rearrangement links TRBV30 to TRBJ1-2; TRBD1 matches at 8 bases. This CDR3 is built from 14 residues. CDR1 and CDR2 (germline): GTSNPN, SVGIG (reference sequence). The V segment lost 4 bases and the J segment 9 bases; nucleotides outside the gene matches: 13.

The chain carries TRBV2 and TRBJ2-1; TRBD2 is a possible D gene (5 bases). V lost 2 bases and J 5 bases, leaving 16 bases between the germline ends. The CDR3 totals 16 residues. Germline V lookup: CDR1 SNHLY, CDR2 FYNNEI. Here the CDR3 DNA reads TGTGCCAGCAGTGAAACCGATAGCGTAATAGACAATGAGCAGTTCTTC. Translation gives CASSETDSVIDNEQFF.

The chain recombines TRBV5-6 with TRBJ1-5; D might be TRBD1 (5 bases). This CDR3 comprises 15 residues. V lost 1 base to trimming and J lost 3 bases, with 11 bases between them. Germline lookup yields CDR1 SGHDT and CDR2 YYEEEE. The CDR3 sequence: CASSLSGAANQPQHF. In DNA, the CDR3 is TGTGCCAGCAGCTTGTCCGGGGCTGCCAATCAGCCCCAGCATTTT.

The V gene is TRBV5-4, the J gene TRBJ2-3; D is unresolved. Germline loops: CDR1 SGHNT, CDR2 YYREEE (reference sequence). The V end was cut by 5 bases, the J end by 4 bases, with 14 bases between. The CDR3 is made up of 14 amino acids. Here the CDR3 DNA reads TGTGCCAGCAGGAAACCGAATAGCCCAGATACGCAGTATTTT. This encodes CASRKPNSPDTQYF.

Only a few counts were recorded for this clone. The chain is built from TRBV19 and TRBJ2-7; D is undetermined. This CDR3 has 14 amino acids. V dropped 6 bases and J dropped 3 bases, with 15 bases sitting between them. Per the germline V gene, CDR1 is LNHDA and CDR2 is SQIVND (reference sequence). CDR3 sequence: CASSVSLPSYEQYF. In DNA form, the CDR3 reads TGTGCCAGTAGCGTGTCACTACCAAGCTACGAGCAGTACTTC.

DNA of the CDR3: TGTGCCAGCAGCCAAGATGTCGATAGCTTCAGGGAGACCCAGTACTTC. It codes for CASSQDVDSFRETQYF. V and J are TRBV14 and TRBJ2-5; D gene ambiguous. The V end lost 0 bases, the J end lost 5 bases, and 16 bases lay between the germline ends. The germline gives CDR1 SGHDN, CDR2 FVKESK. There are 16 residues in the CDR3.

The chain couples TRBV6-5 to TRBJ1-3; tentatively, D is TRBD1 (6 bases). Germline CDR1 and CDR2: MNHEY and SVGAGI. CDR3 length: 14 residues. Trimming stripped 6 bases from V and 1 base from J, with 10 bases between. The CDR3 DNA is TGTGCCAGCAGATCACAGGGATCTGGAAACACCATATATTTT. Its protein product is CASRSQGSGNTIYF.

For this clone: Because it lacks the conserved phenylalanine or tryptophan at the end, this CDR3 is likely a read error. The rearrangement joins TRBV28 to TRBJ2-7, with D unclear. V lost 6 bases to trimming and J lost 9 bases, with 15 bases between them. CDR3 length: 12 amino acids. Germline V gives CDR1 MDHEN, CDR2 SYDVKM. DNA of the CDR3: TGTGCCAGCAGCTCCCAGTCCTCCGGGCAGTACTCC. Protein sequence: CASSSQSSGQYS.

V is TRBV5-6 and J is TRBJ2-5; D might be TRBD1 or TRBD2, each matching 5 bases. The CDR3 consists of 15 residues. V lost 6 bases and J 1 base, leaving 16 bases between the germline ends. Per germline, CDR1 SGHDT and CDR2 YYEEEE. The DNA of the CDR3 is TGTGCCAGCATCCTAGGTCCCGGGGCCCAAGAGACCCAGTACTTC. It codes for CASILGPGAQETQYF.

This rearrangement joins TRBV2 to TRBJ2-7; TRBD2 aligns across 12 bases. Germline V gene sequence: CDR1 SNHLY, CDR2 FYNNEI. CDR3 length equals 16 residues. Losses at the gene ends were 7 bases for V and 3 bases for J; bases not matched to a gene: 10. CDR3 protein: CASTRLGLAGLYEQYF. The CDR3 nucleotides are TGTGCCAGCACCCGTTTAGGACTAGCGGGACTCTACGAGCAGTACTTC.

The chain employs TRBV9 and TRBJ2-3; D gene ambiguous. The V end was cut by 4 bases, the J end by 7 bases, with 10 bases between. The CDR3 runs 12 residues. The germline CDR1 and CDR2 sequences are SGDLS and YYNGEE. CDR3 region: CASSSLENTQYF. CDR3 nucleotide sequence: TGTGCCAGCAGCTCCCTCGAGAATACGCAGTATTTT.

The CDR3 sequence is CSVVRAGPVRADTQYF. The CDR3 region has the DNA TGCAGCGTTGTACGGGCGGGGCCCGTGAGGGCAGATACGCAGTATTTT. This chain joins TRBV29-1 and TRBJ2-3, with D possibly matching TRBD2 (6 bases). Trimming cost V 4 bases and J 4 bases, with 21 bases left between them. Germline CDR1 is SQVTM and CDR2 is ANQGSEA. CDR3 length equals 16 residues.

The chain has TRBV13 and TRBJ2-1; possible D gene TRBD1, 6 bases. Germline assignment: CDR1 PRHDT and CDR2 FYEKMQ (reference sequence). CDR3 length equals 11 residues. V lost 3 bases to trimming and J lost 9 bases, with 6 bases between them. CDR3 sequence reads: CASSFRGEQFF. CDR3 sequence (DNA): TGTGCCAGCAGCTTCAGGGGTGAGCAGTTCTTC.

This clone occurred once. This chain links TRBV5-1 with TRBJ1-4, with 9 bases fitting TRBD1. This CDR3 is 15 amino acids long. Losses at the gene ends were 5 bases for V and 8 bases for J; bases not matched to a gene: 10. The germline V gene encodes CDR1 SGHRS and CDR2 YFSETQ. CDR3 nucleotide sequence: TGCGCCAGCAGACCGATCGGGACAGGGTTGGAAAAACTGTTTTTT. Its protein is CASRPIGTGLEKLFF. Based on the CDR3 plus reference TRBV5-1 and TRBJ1-4, the full variable domain is KAGVTQTPRYLIKTRGQQVTLSCSPISGHRSVSWYQQTPGQGLQFLFEYFSETQRNKGNFPGRFSGRQFSNSRSEMNVSTLELGDSALYLCASRPIGTGLEKLFFGSGTQLSVL.

The chain has TRBV5-8 and TRBJ2-1; D unresolved. The CDR3 runs to 13 residues. V dropped 2 bases and J dropped 7 bases, with 10 bases sitting between them. Germline V gene data show CDR1 as SGHTS and CDR2 as YDEGEE. CDR3 nucleotide sequence: TGTGCCAGCAGCTTAGAGTCAGCTAATGAGCAGTTCTTC. It encodes CASSLESANEQFF.

This clone was seen once. The J gene is TRBJ2-3, the V gene TRBV7-9; 7 bases fit TRBD2. V lost 1 base, J lost 3 bases, and 4 bases stayed unmatched. This CDR3 has 15 residues. Looked up from germline, CDR1 is SEHNR and CDR2 is FQNEAQ (reference sequence). CDR3 sequence: CASSLVAGETDTQYF. The CDR3, as DNA: TGTGCCAGCAGCTTAGTGGCGGGGGAGACAGATACGCAGTATTTT.

The chain recombines TRBV7-3 with TRBJ2-1; no clear D gene. The V end was cut by 0 bases, the J end by 0 bases, with 6 bases between. This CDR3 has 15 residues. CDR1 is SGHTA and CDR2 is FQGTGA in the germline V gene. CDR3 in amino acids: CASSLTGYSYNEQFF. The CDR3 DNA sequence: TGTGCCAGCAGCTTAACTGGGTACTCCTACAATGAGCAGTTCTTC.

This chain links TRBV27 with TRBJ2-5; D is unclear. The germline V gene has CDR1 MNHEY and CDR2 SMNVEV (reference sequence). V lost 1 base and J 1 base, leaving 7 bases between the germline ends. CDR3 length equals 14 residues. The CDR3 coding sequence is TGTGCCAGCAGTTTATTGCTAGGCCAAGAGACCCAGTACTTC. Encoded protein: CASSLLLGQETQYF.

The chain links TRBV19 to TRBJ2-7; D may correspond to TRBD1 or TRBD2 (5 bases each). Germline loops: CDR1 LNHDA, CDR2 SQIVND (reference sequence). V gave up 3 bases and J gave up 3 bases, with 15 bases separating them. The CDR3 is made up of 15 amino acids. CDR3 in amino acids: CASSMDGTDFYEQYF. The DNA of the CDR3 is TGTGCCAGTAGTATGGATGGGACGGATTTCTACGAGCAGTACTTC.

The chain combines TRBV9 with TRBJ2-5, with D possibly matching TRBD1 (6 bases). Per the germline V gene, CDR1 is SGDLS and CDR2 is YYNGEE. The CDR3 loop spans 15 amino acids. V was shortened by 0 bases and J by 4 bases, with 13 bases between the two germline ends. The CDR3 protein is CASSVARTEGETQYF. The CDR3 DNA reads TGTGCCAGCAGCGTAGCTCGGACAGAAGGAGAGACCCAGTACTTC. The full variable domain, its missing parts supplied by reference TRBV9 and TRBJ2-5, is DSGVTQTPKHLITATGQRVTLRCSPRSGDLSVYWYQQSLDQGLQFLIQYYNGEERAKGNILERFSAQQFPDLHSELNLSSLELGDSALYFCASSVARTEGETQYFGPGTRLLVL.

The genes are TRBV28 and TRBJ2-7; D is undetermined. CDR1 MDHEN and CDR2 SYDVKM come from the germline V gene. The CDR3 runs 15 residues. Trimming took off 2 bases at V and 4 bases at J, with 15 bases between the two ends. The CDR3 DNA follows: TGTGCCAGCAGTTTACGGACGATTAAGGATTACGAGCAGTACTTC. This encodes CASSLRTIKDYEQYF.

The chain carries TRBV7-6 and TRBJ2-7, with unresolved D. This CDR3 comprises 13 residues. The germline V gene has CDR1 SGHVS and CDR2 FNYEAQ. Trimming pared 7 bases from V and 7 bases from J, leaving 17 bases between. The CDR3 DNA follows: TGTGCCAGCACCGGGTTAGAGGCCCATGAGCAGTACTTC. Its protein product is CASTGLEAHEQYF.